The clone carrying this T cell receptor beta chain was counted ten times or more. The antigen is undetermined. Germline assignment: CDR1 SGHAT and CDR2 FQNNGV. CDR3 length: 15 residues. V shed 0 bases and J shed 2 bases, with 9 bases lying between them. The data belong to a study of CD8 T cells in ankylosing spondylitis. Notes on the study in general: A motif of 8 or 9 highly homologous TCR beta variants was seen as apparently characteristic of ankylosing spondylitis blood.

TCRdb itself ran the 5' RACE reads through MiXCR, one entry per CDR3 protein. The sample holds a few hundred thousand distinct CDR3 sequences, about 12% seen once. Sequenced material: blood, either unsorted or a sorted T cell fraction (not recorded which). The V call is TRBV11-2, the J call TRBJ2-3; maybe TRBD2 (6 bases). The origin of this receptor is a male donor with ankylosing spondylitis. The CDR3 DNA follows: TGTGCCAGCAGCTTAGACGGGAGTATCACAGATACGCAGTATTTT. Translation: CASSLDGSITDTQYF.